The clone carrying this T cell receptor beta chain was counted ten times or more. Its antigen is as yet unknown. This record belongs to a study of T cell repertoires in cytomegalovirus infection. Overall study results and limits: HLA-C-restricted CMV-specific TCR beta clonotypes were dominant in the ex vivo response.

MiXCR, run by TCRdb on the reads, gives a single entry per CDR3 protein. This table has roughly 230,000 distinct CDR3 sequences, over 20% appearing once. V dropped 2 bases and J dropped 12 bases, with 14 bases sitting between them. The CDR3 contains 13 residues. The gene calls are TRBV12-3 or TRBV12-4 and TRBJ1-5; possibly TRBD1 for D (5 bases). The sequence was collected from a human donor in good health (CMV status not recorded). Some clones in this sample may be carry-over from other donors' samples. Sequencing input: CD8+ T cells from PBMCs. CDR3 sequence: CASSLWKTQGQHF. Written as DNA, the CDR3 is TGTGCCAGCAGTTTATGGAAGACGCAGGGCCAGCATTTT.